Sequencing of this T cell receptor beta chain was carried out in a study of T-cell reconstitution after alpha-beta-depleted transplantation in children. Preparing the TCRbeta library involved the use of unique molecular identifiers. One entry per CDR3 protein, called by TCRdb with MiXCR from the PCR reads. The repertoire holds roughly 23,000 distinct CDR3 sequences, 11% seen once, with around 23% in the top ten. This clonotype has ten or more counts. V was pared by 10 bases and J by 7 bases, with 4 bases of the junction left unmatched. The CDR3 sequence is 13 residues long. Germline CDR1 and CDR2: MGHDK and SYGVNS.

This chain joins TRBV25-1 and TRBJ1-6; TRBD1 matches 10 bases. Sample: PBMCs from the stem cell graft donor, taken from the stem cell graft. This receptor was obtained from a human donor who donated a stem cell graft to a child with chronic granulomatous disease. The DNA of the CDR3 is TGTGCCACCGGACAGGGGGGCAATTCACCCCTCCACTTT. Translation gives CATGQGGNSPLHF. Supplemented by reference TRBV25-1 and TRBJ1-6, the full variable domain reads EADIYQTPRYLVIGTGKKITLECSQTMGHDKMYWYQQDPGMELHLIHYSYGVNSTEKGDLSSESTVSRIRTEHFPLTLESARPSHTSQYLCATGQGGNSPLHFGNGTRLTVT.